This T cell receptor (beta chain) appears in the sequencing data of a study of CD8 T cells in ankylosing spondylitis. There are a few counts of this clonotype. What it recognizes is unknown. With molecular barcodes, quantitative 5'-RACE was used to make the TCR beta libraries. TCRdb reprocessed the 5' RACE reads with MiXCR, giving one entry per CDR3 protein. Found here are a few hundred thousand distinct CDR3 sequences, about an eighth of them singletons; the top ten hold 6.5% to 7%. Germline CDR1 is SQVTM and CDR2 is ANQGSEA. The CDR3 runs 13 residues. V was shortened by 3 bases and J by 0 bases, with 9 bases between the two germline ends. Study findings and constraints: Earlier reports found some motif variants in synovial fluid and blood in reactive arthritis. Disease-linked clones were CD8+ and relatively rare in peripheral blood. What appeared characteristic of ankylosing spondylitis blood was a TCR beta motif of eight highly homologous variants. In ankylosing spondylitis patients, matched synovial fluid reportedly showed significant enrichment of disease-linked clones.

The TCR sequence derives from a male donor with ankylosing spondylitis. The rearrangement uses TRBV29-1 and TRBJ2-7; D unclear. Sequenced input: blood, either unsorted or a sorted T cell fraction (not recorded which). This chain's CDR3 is CSVDSENSYEQYF. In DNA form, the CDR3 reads TGCAGCGTTGACTCTGAAAACTCCTACGAGCAGTACTTC.